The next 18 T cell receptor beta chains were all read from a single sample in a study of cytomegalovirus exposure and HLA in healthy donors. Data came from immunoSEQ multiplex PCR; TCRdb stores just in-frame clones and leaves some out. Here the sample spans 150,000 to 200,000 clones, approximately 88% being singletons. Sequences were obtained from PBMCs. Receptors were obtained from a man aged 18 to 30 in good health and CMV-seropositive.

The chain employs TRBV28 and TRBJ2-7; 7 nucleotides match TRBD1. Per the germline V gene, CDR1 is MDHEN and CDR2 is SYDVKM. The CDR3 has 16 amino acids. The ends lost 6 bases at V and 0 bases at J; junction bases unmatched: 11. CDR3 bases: TGTGCCAGCAGCCCCTATGACAGGGTTAGCTCCTACGAGCAGTACTTC. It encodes CASSPYDRVSSYEQYF.

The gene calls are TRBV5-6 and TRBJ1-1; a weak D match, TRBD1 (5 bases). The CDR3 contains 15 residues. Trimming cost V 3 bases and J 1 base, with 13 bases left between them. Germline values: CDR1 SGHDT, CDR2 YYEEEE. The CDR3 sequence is CASSYKPGGNTEAFF. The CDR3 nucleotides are TGTGCCAGCAGCTATAAACCGGGGGGGAACACTGAAGCTTTCTTT.

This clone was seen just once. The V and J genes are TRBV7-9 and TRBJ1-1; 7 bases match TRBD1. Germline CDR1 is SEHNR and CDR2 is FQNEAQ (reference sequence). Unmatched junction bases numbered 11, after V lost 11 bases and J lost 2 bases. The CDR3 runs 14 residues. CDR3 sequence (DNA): TGTGCCGTTGCAGGGGGTTTAGGAAACACTGAAGCTTTCTTT. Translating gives CAVAGGLGNTEAFF.

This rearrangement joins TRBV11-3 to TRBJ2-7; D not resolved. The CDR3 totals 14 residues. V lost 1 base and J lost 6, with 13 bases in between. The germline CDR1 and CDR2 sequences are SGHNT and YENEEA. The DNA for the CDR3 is TGTGCCAGCAGCTTAGTGCCCAGTGGTGGCGAGCAGTACTTC. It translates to CASSLVPSGGEQYF. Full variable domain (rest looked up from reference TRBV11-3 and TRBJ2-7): EAGVVQSPRYKIIEKKQPVAFWCNPISGHNTLYWYLQNLGQGPELLIRYENEEAVDDSQLPKDRFSAERLKGVDSTLKIQPAELGDSAVYLCASSLVPSGGEQYFGPGTRLTVT.

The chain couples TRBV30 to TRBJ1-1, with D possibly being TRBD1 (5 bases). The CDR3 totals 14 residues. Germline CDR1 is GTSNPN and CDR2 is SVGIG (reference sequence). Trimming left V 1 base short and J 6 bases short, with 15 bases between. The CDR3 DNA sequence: TGTGCCTGGAGTGGCCGGGGGAAAAGTCCTGAAGCTTTCTTT. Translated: CAWSGRGKSPEAFF. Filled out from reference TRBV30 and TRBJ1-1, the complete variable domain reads SQTIHQWPATLVQPVGSPLSLECTVEGTSNPNLYWYRQAAGRGLQLLFYSVGIGQISSEVPQNLSASRPQDRQFILSSKKLLLSDSGFYLCAWSGRGKSPEAFFGQGTRLTVV.

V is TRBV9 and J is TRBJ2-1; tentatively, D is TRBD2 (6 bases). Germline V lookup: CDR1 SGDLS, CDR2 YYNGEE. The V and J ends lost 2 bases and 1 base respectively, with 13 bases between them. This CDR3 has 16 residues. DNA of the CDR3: TGTGCCAGCAGCGTTAACCTAGCGCCTTCCTACAATGAGCAGTTCTTC. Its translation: CASSVNLAPSYNEQFF.

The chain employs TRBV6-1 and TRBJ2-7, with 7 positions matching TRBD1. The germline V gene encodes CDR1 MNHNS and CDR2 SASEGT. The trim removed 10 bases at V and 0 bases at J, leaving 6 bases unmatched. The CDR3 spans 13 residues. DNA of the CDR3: TGTGCCACCTCGGGACAGCCCTCCTACGAGCAGTACTTC. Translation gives CATSGQPSYEQYF.

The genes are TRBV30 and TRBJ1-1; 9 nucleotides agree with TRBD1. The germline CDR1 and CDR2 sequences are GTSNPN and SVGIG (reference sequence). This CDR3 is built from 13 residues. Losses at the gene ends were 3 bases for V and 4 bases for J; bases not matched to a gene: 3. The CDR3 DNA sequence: TGTGCCTGGAGGGGACAGGGAGGCACTGAAGCTTTCTTT. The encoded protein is CAWRGQGGTEAFF.

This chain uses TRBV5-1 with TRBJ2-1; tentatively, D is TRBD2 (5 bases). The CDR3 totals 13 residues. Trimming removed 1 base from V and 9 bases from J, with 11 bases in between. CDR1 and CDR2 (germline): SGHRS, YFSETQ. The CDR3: CASSLPNAGEQFF. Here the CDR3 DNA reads TGCGCCAGCAGCTTGCCGAACGCGGGTGAGCAGTTCTTC.

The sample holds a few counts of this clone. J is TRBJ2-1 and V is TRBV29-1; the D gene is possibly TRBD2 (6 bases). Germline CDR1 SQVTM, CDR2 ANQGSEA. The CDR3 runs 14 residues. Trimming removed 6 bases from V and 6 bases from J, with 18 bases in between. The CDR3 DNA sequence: TGCAGCGTCGGGCGGGGCGGCCGCTCCAATGAGCAGTTCTTC. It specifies CSVGRGGRSNEQFF.

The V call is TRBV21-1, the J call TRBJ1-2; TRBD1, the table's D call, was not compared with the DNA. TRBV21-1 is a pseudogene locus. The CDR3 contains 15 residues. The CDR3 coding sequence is TGTGCCAGCAGCAAAGACAGGACAGACCTGCGAGGCTACACCTTC. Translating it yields CASSKDRTDLRGYTF.

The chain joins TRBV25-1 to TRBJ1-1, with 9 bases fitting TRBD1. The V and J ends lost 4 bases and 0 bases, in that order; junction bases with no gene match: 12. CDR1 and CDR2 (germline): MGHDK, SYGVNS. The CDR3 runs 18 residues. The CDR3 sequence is CASSALRDREIMNTEAFF. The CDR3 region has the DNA TGTGCCAGCAGTGCCCTCCGGGACAGGGAAATCATGAACACTGAAGCTTTCTTT.

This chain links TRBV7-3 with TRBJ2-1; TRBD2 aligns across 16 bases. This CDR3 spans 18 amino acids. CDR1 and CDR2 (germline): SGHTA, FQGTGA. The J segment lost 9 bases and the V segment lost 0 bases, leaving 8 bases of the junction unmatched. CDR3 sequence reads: CASSLTPVGLAGGGEQFF. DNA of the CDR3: TGTGCCAGCAGCTTAACACCCGTGGGACTAGCGGGAGGGGGTGAGCAGTTCTTC.

CDR3 region: CAWSVGEPPDTQYF. CDR3 DNA sequence: TGTGCCTGGAGTGTAGGGGAACCTCCAGATACGCAGTATTTT. This sequence joins TRBV30 and TRBJ2-3; a weak D match, TRBD1 (5 bases). From germline, CDR1 is GTSNPN and CDR2 SVGIG (reference sequence). The CDR3 consists of 14 residues. V dropped 0 bases and J dropped 4 bases, with 11 bases sitting between them.

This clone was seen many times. The CDR3 spells CASSLRDRGLREQYF. Here the CDR3 DNA reads TGTGCCAGCTCACTACGGGACAGGGGTTTGAGGGAGCAGTACTTC. This chain links TRBV18 with TRBJ2-7; 10 bases align to TRBD1. CDR3 length: 15 amino acids. J gave up 7 bases and V 4 bases, and 10 bases lay outside the gene matches. Germline assignment: CDR1 KGHSH and CDR2 LQKENI.

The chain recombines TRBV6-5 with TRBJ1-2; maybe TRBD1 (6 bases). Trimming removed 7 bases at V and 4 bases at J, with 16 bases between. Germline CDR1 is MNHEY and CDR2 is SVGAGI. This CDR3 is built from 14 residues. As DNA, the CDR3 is TGTGCCAGCACCCGGACAGCAGGGGTCTATGGCTACACCTTC. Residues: CASTRTAGVYGYTF.

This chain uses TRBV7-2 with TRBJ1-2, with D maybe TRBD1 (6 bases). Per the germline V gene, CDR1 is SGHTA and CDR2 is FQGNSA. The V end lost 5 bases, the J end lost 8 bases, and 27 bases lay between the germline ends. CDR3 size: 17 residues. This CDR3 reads CASSHHQGNRVMGGYTF. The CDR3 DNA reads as TGTGCCAGCAGCCACCACCAGGGAAACAGGGTAATGGGCGGCTACACCTTC. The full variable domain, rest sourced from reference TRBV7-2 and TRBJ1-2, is GAGVSQSPSNKVTEKGKDVELRCDPISGHTALYWYRQSLGQGLEFLIYFQGNSAPDKSGLPSDRFSAERTGGSVSTLTIQRTQQEDSAVYLCASSHHQGNRVMGGYTFGSGTRLTVV.

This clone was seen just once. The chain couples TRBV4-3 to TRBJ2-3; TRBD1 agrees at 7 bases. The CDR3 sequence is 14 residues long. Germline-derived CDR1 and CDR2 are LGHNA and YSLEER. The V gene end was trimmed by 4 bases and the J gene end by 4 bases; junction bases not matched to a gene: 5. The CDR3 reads CASSRQGLADTQYF. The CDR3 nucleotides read TGCGCCAGCAGCCGACAGGGCTTGGCAGATACGCAGTATTTT.